This T cell receptor (beta chain) was retrieved from a study of blood T cells in healthy people across ages. Comment on this clonotype: Its antigen is undetermined.

Study-wide points: Naive CD4+ cell counts and diversity both ran higher in long-lived than in aged donors. Older age went with lower TCR beta diversity per million T cells, in a roughly linear way.

A second PCR of about 6 to 12 cycles used a sample-barcoded 5' primer and a J-beta primer mix. At least 2.5 million CDR3-containing paired-end reads were obtained per sample. TCRdb reanalysed the 5' RACE reads using MiXCR and keeps one entry per CDR3 protein. The sample lists about 730,000 distinct CDR3 sequences, roughly 47% occurring once. The CDR3 sequence is 13 residues long. The germline V gene has CDR1 ENHRY and CDR2 SYGVKD. Trimming removed 2 bases at V and 7 bases at J, with 11 bases between. What was sequenced was blood. The sequence came from a woman in her sixties in good health. V gene TRBV10-3 combines with J gene TRBJ1-2; D is ambiguous. The CDR3 is CAISEPSRGGYTF. The CDR3, as DNA: TGTGCCATCAGTGAGCCCTCCCGGGGTGGCTACACCTTC.